This T cell receptor (beta chain) was sequenced during a study of shared clonotypes between healthy human individuals (dated by TCRdb to the early 2020s). At the level of the whole study: The cohort comprised a couple of women and a few men aged 18 to 49 years. For each donor, CD4 naive and CD4 memory were each run on three plates, CD8 naive on two plates, and CD8 memory on one plate. Blood TCR repertoires of about 5 healthy adults were deeply sequenced to estimate repertoire size and the extent of clonotype sharing between individuals. Libraries were prepared and TCR repertoires were sequenced by different laboratories using diverse techniques, in order to increase sequencing depth and limit assay-specific biases. Between about 0.9 and 9 billion PBMCs per donor were obtained by leukapheresis.

The donors were healthy, HIV-negative adults who had no recently reported acute infections or vaccinations. Every donor was a Caucasian adult residing in Nashville, Tennessee, USA. CD4+ T cells were enriched by magnetic negative selection; naive cells were then positively selected on CD45RA, and the negative fraction formed the memory subset. Blood was obtained by leukapheresis, after which PBMCs were separated by Ficoll-Histopaque density gradient centrifugation and cryopreserved in liquid nitrogen vapor phase. Analytical flow cytometry was used to check the purity and quantity of every magnetically sorted T cell population. From each sorted fraction, genomic DNA was isolated and quantified by UV absorbance on a Nanodrop 2000c. Using the deep immunoSEQ assay, multiplex PCR amplified TCR CDR3 regions from genomic DNA. Extracted genomic DNA from each cell subset was distributed evenly across all wells of several immunoSEQ 96-well plates, and each plate was treated as a replicate. For sorted subsets, each replicate PCR was loaded with 200 ng genomic DNA, equivalent to some 27,000 T cell genomes. The purified libraries were quantified using a Qubit 3.0 fluorometer, sized with a Bioanalyzer 2100, and then quantified again using the KAPA Library Quantification kit. A separate single-read 150-cycle Illumina NextSeq 550 flow cell was used to sequence each immunoSEQ 96-well plate. Regarding the original processing steps: The immunoSEQ output contained only junctional sequences without quality scores, so filtering could not match that applied to full-length reads. To assign V/J genes and CDR3, sequences were annotated using PyIR, a Python wrapper for IgBLAST v1.9, with IMGT germline references. Reads with weak V/J assignments (E-value above 1e-6), missing CDR3, stop codons, out-of-frame junctions, or ambiguous translated residues were removed. A V3J clonotype was defined by an identical inferred V gene, J gene, and CDR3 amino acid sequence. Percentage overlap between repertoires was calculated by dividing the number of shared unique clonotypes by the size of the smaller repertoire. Three approaches were used to assess repertoire richness: RTK rarefaction, the Chao1 estimator, and Recon v2.1 estimates of unobserved clonotypes. For all TCRbeta clonotypes obtained by the gDNA method from a handful of donors, generation probabilities were computed with OLGA. TCRdb re-hosts the immuneACCESS table, in-frame sequences only. Its copies lack some clones; in the studies checked, an unresolved V gene accounts for under half of them, and the cause for the rest is not known. V and J calls and clone size come straight from that table; D and trimming were deduced from the DNA. This sample holds about 2.4 million clones; approximately 92% were observed only once. The leading ten clones occupy roughly 0.15% of the sample.

The germline V gene encodes CDR1 ENHRY and CDR2 SYGVKD. Taken from cysteine to phenylalanine, the CDR3 has 13 residues. Solely the CDR3 DNA is kept, with 39 bases framed from the first base. V sheds 8 bases and J sheds 2 bases, leaving 12 bases between their ends. Remarks on this clone: Its cognate antigen has yet to be identified. One base away there is no much larger clone; base qualities are not given.

The study at large found these results: Only blood was sampled, and tissue TCR repertoires likely differ from those in blood. Incomplete sequencing was indicated by rarefaction of sorted-subset datasets, despite the large sequencing depth. Based on pairwise subsampling, the degree of clonotype sharing among donors was expected to be affected by sequencing depth. Because the study included a small number of donors, the genetic and exposure-history diversity represented was limited. Larger estimated clonotype richness was generally found for naive subsets than for memory subsets. Sharing across several donors was observed for around 5% of naive CD4, about 3.2% of naive CD8, 2% to 2.5% of memory CD4, and about 0.39% of memory CD8 clonotypes. Compared with non-shared clonotypes, the clonotypes found in all four sorted-subset donors had higher generation probabilities.

The chain couples TRBV10-3 to TRBJ1-1; the D gene cannot be resolved reliably. This receptor was taken from a man in his late teens or twenties in good health. Material for sequencing was naive CD4+ T cells sorted from blood. The cell subset or site label for this specimen denotes: CD45RA+ positively selected. The DNA is as follows: TGTGCCATCCGGTACACGGATAACACTGAAGCTTTCTTT. The encoded protein is CAIRYTDNTEAFF.